Detailed here is one T cell receptor beta chain. It has no known antigen specificity. No base-level quality is on record; no much larger clone is a single base apart. Because repertoires were sampled repeatedly during chemoradiotherapy, clonal expansion in the tumor microenvironment could be followed. The receptor library was made with the immunoSEQ multiplex PCR assay. Held by TCRdb, this immuneACCESS table contains in-frame sequences only and omits some clones. Under half of the omission traces to an unresolved V gene where checked; the cause of the rest is unknown. For this sample the table gives 14,000 or so clones, of which roughly 73% were detected only once. 1.3% of the sample is taken by the ten largest. This record belongs to a study of chemoradiotherapy in HPV16-positive cancers (dated by TCRdb to between 2021 and 2023). Notes on the research overall: Functional T-cell assays on cells from a couple of HPV16-positive patients defined candidate HPV-specific T-cell clones and common TCR motifs. The study asked whether T-cell immunity to the HPV oncoproteins E6 and E7 changes during chemoradiotherapy and whether this immunity affects survival. The candidate HPV-specific TCRs and motifs were then tracked in TCR repertoires from 80 to 95 patients with HPV-related cancers.

What the authors observed across the whole study: In HPV16-positive patients, expansion of HPV-responsive T cells during chemoradiotherapy was associated with improved recurrence-free survival. The survival association was reported for HPV16-positive patients, and the functional definition of HPV-specific T cells was derived from only a couple of HPV16-positive patients. Expansion of candidate HPV-specific clones and E7-related TCR motifs was observed in the tumor microenvironment during treatment, whereas no such expansion was observed for non-HPV-specific T cells.

From the cysteine through the phenylalanine, the CDR3 covers 12 amino acids. CDR3 DNA only is kept here, 36 bases in frame from base 1. Based on the germline V gene (reference sequence), the CDR1 and CDR2 sequences are GTSNPN and SVGIG. V is pared back by 0 bases and J by 4 bases, with 6 bases lying between the germline termini. Sampling was performed from a patient who underwent chemoradiotherapy. The chain is encoded by TRBV30 joined to TRBJ1-1; possibly the D gene is TRBD1, per 6 matching bases. This sequence was found in a human donor with HPV-associated anogenital cancer. The nucleotides are TGTGCCTGGAGTGTCAGGGGCACTGAAGCTTTCTTT. Its amino acids are CAWSVRGTEAFF.